The subject of this entry is one TCR beta chain. Its antigen is not known. Donors comprised only Caucasian adults living in Nashville, Tennessee. These data are taken from a study of shared clonotypes between healthy human individuals. Using approximately 190 ng DNA, approximately 30,000 T cell genomes, the sorted-subset replicate PCRs were run. Sequencing used immunoSEQ multiplex PCR; TCRdb keeps in-frame clones, though not all of them. The table records 2 million to 2.5 million clones, around 95% of them present only once. Study-wide findings and caveats: As a rule, naive subsets had a larger estimated richness than memory subsets.

Germline loops: CDR1 SGHVS, CDR2 FQNEAQ. This CDR3 comprises 13 residues. Between the trimmed V and J ends, which lost 3 bases and 5 bases, there was a span of 8 bases. Material: naive CD4+ T cells sorted from blood. Subset indicated: CD45RA+ positively selected. This clonotype originated in a man younger than 30 in good health. V and J are TRBV7-8 and TRBJ1-5, with D possibly matching TRBD1 (6 bases). The CDR3 coding sequence is TGTGCCAGCAGCTTTAACAGGGATCAGCCCCAGCATTTT. Translation gives CASSFNRDQPQHF. The full variable domain, with the rest looked up from reference TRBV7-8 and TRBJ1-5, is GAGVSQSPRYKVAKRGQDVALRCDPISGHVSLFWYQQALGQGPEFLTYFQNEAQLDKSGLPSDRFFAERPEGSVSTLKIQRTQQEDSAVYLCASSFNRDQPQHFGDGTRLSIL.